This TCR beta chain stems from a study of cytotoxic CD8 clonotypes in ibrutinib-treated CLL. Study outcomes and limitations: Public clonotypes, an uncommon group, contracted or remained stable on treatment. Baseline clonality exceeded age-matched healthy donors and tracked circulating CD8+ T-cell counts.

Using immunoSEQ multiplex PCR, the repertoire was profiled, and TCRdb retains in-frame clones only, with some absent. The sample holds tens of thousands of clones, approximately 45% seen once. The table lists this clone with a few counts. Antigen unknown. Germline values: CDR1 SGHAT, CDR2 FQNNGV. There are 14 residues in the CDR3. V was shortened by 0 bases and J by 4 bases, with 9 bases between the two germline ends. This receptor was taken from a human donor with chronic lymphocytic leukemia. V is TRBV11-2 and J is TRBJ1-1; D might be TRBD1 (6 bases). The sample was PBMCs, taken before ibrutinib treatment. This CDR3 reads CASSLDGRGTEAFF. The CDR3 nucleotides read TGTGCCAGCAGCTTAGATGGCAGGGGCACTGAAGCTTTCTTT.